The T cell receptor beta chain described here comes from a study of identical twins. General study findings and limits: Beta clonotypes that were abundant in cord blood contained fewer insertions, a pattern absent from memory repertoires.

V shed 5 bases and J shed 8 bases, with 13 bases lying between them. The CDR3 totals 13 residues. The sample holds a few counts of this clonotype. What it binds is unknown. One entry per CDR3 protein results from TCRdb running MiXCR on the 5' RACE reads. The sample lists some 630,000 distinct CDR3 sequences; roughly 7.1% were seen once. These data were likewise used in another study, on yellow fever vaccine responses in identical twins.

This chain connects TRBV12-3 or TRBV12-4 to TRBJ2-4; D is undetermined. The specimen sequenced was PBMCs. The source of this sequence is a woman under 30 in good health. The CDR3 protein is CASSDNSYDIQYF. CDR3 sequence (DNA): TGTGCCAGCAGTGATAACAGTTACGACATTCAGTACTTC.